This TCR beta chain was sequenced in a study of shared T cell receptors in the human thymus. Produced via immunoSEQ multiplex PCR; TCRdb's table is partial and in-frame only. In the table there are approximately 400,000 clones, about 95% of which are singletons. The CDR3 runs 16 residues. The V segment lost 9 bases and the J segment 0 bases; nucleotides outside the gene matches: 5. Germline V gives CDR1 SGHRS, CDR2 YFSETQ. This sequence joins TRBV5-1 and TRBJ2-6; 11 bases map to TRBD1. This receptor was identified in a human donor. The sequenced sample was thymocytes. The CDR3 DNA sequence: TGCGCCACCCGGACAGGGGGCCTCTCTGGGGCCAACGTCCTGACTTTC. This gives the protein CATRTGGLSGANVLTF.